The rows below give T cell receptor beta chains drawn from one sample of a study of response to subunit inactivated influenza vaccine. TCRdb used MiXCR to reprocess the RT-PCR reads, holding one entry per CDR3 protein. This repertoire shows more than 550,000 distinct CDR3 sequences, around 10% found once; its top ten account for approximately 10%. These data were also reused for a study on T cells expressing NK-cell markers.

This specimen was PBMCs from blood, taken on the day of vaccination. These receptors all come from a man over 45 who received an inactivated influenza vaccine. The CDR3 runs from the conserved cysteine through the conserved F or W. D genes are given only for firm matches. Where a row states a size, it is once, few, many or the class of an expanded clone; other rows omit it.

TRBV21-1,TRBJ1-1,NA,NA,CASSTIRNTEAFF,TGTGCCAGCAGCACCATTCGGAACACTGAAGCTTTCTTT
TRBV18,TRBJ1-1,TRBD1,few,CASSKNTGALNTEAFF,TGTGCCAGCTCTAAAAACACAGGGGCGTTGAACACTGAAGCTTTCTTT
TRBV4-1,TRBJ1-2,NA,few,CASSQDAGRADNYGYTF,TGCGCCAGCAGCCAAGATGCGGGCAGGGCAGATAACTATGGCTACACCTTC
TRBV15,TRBJ1-5,NA,many,CATSRDGGLSNQPQHF,TGTGCCACCAGCAGAGATGGGGGGCTCAGCAATCAGCCCCAGCATTTT
TRBV7-9,TRBJ1-6,NA,few,CASSFGHYNSPLHF,TGTGCCAGCAGCTTCGGGCACTATAATTCACCCCTCCACTTT
TRBV29-1,TRBJ2-3,TRBD2,few,CSVESGSVTDTQYF,TGCAGCGTTGAAAGCGGGAGTGTGACAGATACGCAGTATTTT
TRBV7-9,TRBJ2-7,NA,few,CASSSLVRGRYEQYF,TGTGCCAGCAGCTCCCTGGTTCGGGGGCGGTACGAGCAGTACTTC
TRBV7-2,TRBJ1-1,NA,NA,CASSLGLQGNTEAFF,TGTGCCAGCAGCTTAGGTTTACAGGGGAACACTGAAGCTTTCTTT
TRBV15,TRBJ2-5,TRBD2,NA,CATSRDKYASGDETQYF,TGTGCCACCAGCAGAGATAAGTACGCTAGCGGGGATGAGACCCAGTACTTC
TRBV7-2,TRBJ2-3,TRBD1,few,CASSSGRGGKGTDTQYF,TGTGCCAGCAGCTCCGGCAGAGGGGGCAAGGGCACAGATACGCAGTATTTT
TRBV18,TRBJ2-5,NA,NA,CASSPRGGLEETQYF,TGTGCCAGCTCACCAAGGGGTGGATTGGAAGAGACCCAGTACTTC
TRBV29-1,TRBJ2-4,TRBD1,NA,CSAQGEQNIQYF,TGCAGCGCCCAGGGGGAACAAAACATTCAGTACTTC
TRBV7-9,TRBJ1-4,NA,few,CASSLAGGSNEKLFF,TGTGCCAGCAGCTTAGCGGGGGGTTCCAACGAAAAACTGTTTTTT
TRBV18,TRBJ1-1,NA,many,CASSPGTFEAFF,TGTGCCAGCTCACCGGGGACTTTTGAAGCTTTCTTT
TRBV12-3/TRBV12-4,TRBJ2-2,TRBD1,few,CASSFGTGGSPGELFF,TGTGCCAGCAGTTTCGGGACAGGGGGGTCCCCTGGGGAGCTGTTTTTT
TRBV6-1,TRBJ2-3,NA,NA,CASSEDGRPDTQYF,TGTGCCAGCAGTGAAGACGGGAGACCAGATACGCAGTATTTT
TRBV7-2,TRBJ2-5,TRBD1,NA,CASTKGAFQETQYF,TGTGCCTCCACCAAGGGGGCCTTCCAAGAGACCCAGTACTTC